The present TCR beta chain was sequenced within a study of T cell responses to AZD1222 COVID-19 vaccine. The CDR3 length is 13 residues. V dropped 8 bases and J dropped 2 bases, with 14 bases sitting between them. Germline V gene lookup returns CDR1 GTSNPN and CDR2 SVGIG (reference sequence). The data were produced by immunoSEQ multiplex PCR, yet TCRdb's version contains in-frame clones alone and is incomplete. The table records around 77,000 clones, 80% to 90% of them present only once. This specimen was peripheral blood, taken on day 0 of AZD1222 vaccination. The chain recombines TRBV30 with TRBJ2-3, with D possibly being TRBD1 or TRBD2 (6 bases each). The TCR comes from an adult in good health. This CDR3 is CAAKRGVTDTQYF. In DNA, the CDR3 is TGTGCCGCGAAAAGGGGGGTCACAGATACGCAGTATTTT.